Below, 26 T cell receptor beta chains from the same sample are listed, as sequenced in a study of shared clonotypes between healthy human individuals. TCRdb's table, derived via immunoSEQ multiplex PCR, lists solely in-frame clones and lacks some. Found here are some 2.4 million clones, over 85% of them singletons; the top ten hold 0.36%. Sequencing was carried out using naive CD4+ T cells from PBMCs. Subset noted: CD45RA+ positively selected. All receptors derive from a man aged 18 to 29 in good health. Some clones in this sample may be carry-over from other donors' samples.

This chain links TRBV7-2 with TRBJ1-5; D is unresolved. Germline V gives CDR1 SGHTA, CDR2 FQGNSA. CDR3 length equals 15 residues. The V gene lost 5 bases and the J gene lost 3 bases, with 14 bases spanning the gap. CDR3 DNA sequence: TGTGCCAGCAGCAGCTCCCTTGGAGCCAATCAGCCCCAGCATTTT. It codes for CASSSSLGANQPQHF. The full variable domain, rest sourced from reference TRBV7-2 and TRBJ1-5, is GAGVSQSPSNKVTEKGKDVELRCDPISGHTALYWYRQSLGQGLEFLIYFQGNSAPDKSGLPSDRFSAERTGGSVSTLTIQRTQQEDSAVYLCASSSSLGANQPQHFGDGTRLSIL.

The genes are TRBV29-1 and TRBJ1-2, with D maybe TRBD1 (5 bases). The V and J ends lost 0 bases and 12 bases respectively, with 8 bases between them. The CDR3 runs 10 residues. The germline V gene has CDR1 SQVTM and CDR2 ANQGSEA. The DNA for the CDR3 is TGCAGCGTTGAAGAGGGGGGGAACACCTTC. This encodes CSVEEGGNTF. The full variable domain, completed using reference TRBV29-1 and TRBJ1-2, is SAVISQKPSRDICQRGTSLTIQCQVDSQVTMMFWYRQQPGQSLTLIATANQGSEATYESGFVIDKFPISRPNLTFSTLTVSNMSPEDSSIYLCSVEEGGNTFGSGTRLTVV.

The chain employs TRBV7-2 and TRBJ2-2; possible D gene TRBD2, 7 bases. CDR3 length equals 17 residues. The germline V gene encodes CDR1 SGHTA and CDR2 FQGNSA. Trimming pared 4 bases from V and 6 bases from J, leaving 21 bases between. The CDR3 sequence is CASSYSMGGRLAGELFF. Here the CDR3 DNA reads TGTGCCAGCAGCTACTCAATGGGGGGGCGTTTGGCCGGGGAGCTGTTTTTT.

The J gene is TRBJ1-3, the V gene TRBV28; 10 bases are a match to TRBD1. Germline V gene sequence: CDR1 MDHEN, CDR2 SYDVKM. CDR3 length: 16 amino acids. V lost 6 bases to trimming and J lost 3 bases; unmatched junction nucleotides: 8. CDR3 sequence (DNA): TGTGCCAGCAGCGCGACGGGACAGGGGCTTGGAAACACCATATATTTT. This codes for CASSATGQGLGNTIYF.

The CDR3 reads CASSSGQGEGYTF. The CDR3 DNA is TGTGCCAGCAGCTCGGGACAGGGGGAGGGCTACACCTTC. This chain joins TRBV7-3 and TRBJ1-2; 11 positions agree with TRBD1. The CDR3 covers 13 residues. The V gene end was trimmed by 4 bases and the J gene end by 8 bases; junction bases not matched to a gene: 3. The germline V gene encodes CDR1 SGHTA and CDR2 FQGTGA. The entire variable domain, with the rest obtained from reference TRBV7-3 and TRBJ1-2, is as follows: GAGVSQTPSNKVTEKGKYVELRCDPISGHTALYWYRQSLGQGPEFLIYFQGTGAADDSGLPNDRFFAVRPEGSVSTLKIQRTERGDSAVYLCASSSGQGEGYTFGSGTRLTVV.

The chain recombines TRBV30 with TRBJ1-2; no reliable D call. Germline V gene data show CDR1 as GTSNPN and CDR2 as SVGIG (reference sequence). V lost 0 bases to trimming and J lost 8 bases, with 7 bases between them. The CDR3 contains 11 residues. Here the CDR3 reads CAWSVRVGYTF. In nucleotides, the CDR3 is TGTGCCTGGAGTGTACGGGTGGGCTACACCTTC. Together with reference TRBV30 and TRBJ1-2, the CDR3 gives the full variable domain: SQTIHQWPATLVQPVGSPLSLECTVEGTSNPNLYWYRQAAGRGLQLLFYSVGIGQISSEVPQNLSASRPQDRQFILSSKKLLLSDSGFYLCAWSVRVGYTFGSGTRLTVV.

This chain connects TRBV7-9 to TRBJ1-4; a weak D match, TRBD1 (5 bases). The CDR3 length is 15 residues. CDR1 is SEHNR and CDR2 is FQNEAQ in the germline V gene (reference sequence). Trimming stripped 5 bases from V and 0 bases from J, with 10 bases between. CDR3 region: CASSHTGATNEKLFF. The DNA for the CDR3 is TGTGCCAGCAGCCATACAGGTGCAACTAATGAAAAACTGTTTTTT.

About this clone itself: The same CDR3 can be traced to other DNA sequences in this sample. This chain links TRBV7-2 with TRBJ2-2; the match to TRBD2 covers 7 bases. J lost 0 bases, V lost 3 bases, and 4 bases had no gene match. This CDR3 region has 16 residues. From germline, CDR1 is SGHTA and CDR2 FQGNSA. DNA of the CDR3: TGTGCCAGCAGCTTCCCCGGGAGGTCGAACACCGGGGAGCTGTTTTTT. It yields the protein CASSFPGRSNTGELFF.

The V and J genes are TRBV2 and TRBJ1-2; TRBD1 is a possible D gene (5 bases). Deletions cut 8 bases from V and 4 bases from J, with 23 bases between. CDR1 and CDR2 from the germline V gene are SNHLY and FYNNEI. This CDR3 has 16 amino acids. The CDR3 nucleotides read TGTGCCAGCCGGAAGCTCGGGTCAGGGTTTAGCTATGGCTACACCTTC. Translation: CASRKLGSGFSYGYTF.

This sequence joins TRBV7-9 and TRBJ2-5, with D unresolved. In germline, CDR1 is SEHNR, CDR2 FQNEAQ (reference sequence). This CDR3 is built from 14 residues. Trimming left V 4 bases short and J 5 bases short, with 14 bases between. CDR3 in amino acids: CASSSRKGMETQYF. CDR3 nucleotides: TGTGCCAGCAGCTCCCGAAAAGGGATGGAGACCCAGTACTTC. Filled out from reference TRBV7-9 and TRBJ2-5, the complete variable domain reads DTGVSQNPRHKITKRGQNVTFRCDPISEHNRLYWYRQTLGQGPEFLTYFQNEAQLEKSRLLSDRFSAERPKGSFSTLEIQRTEQGDSAMYLCASSSRKGMETQYFGPGTRLLVL.

This chain uses TRBV2 with TRBJ2-5; weak D call: TRBD2 (6 bases). The CDR3 covers 15 residues. Deletions cut 10 bases from V and 1 base from J, with 19 bases between. Germline V lookup: CDR1 SNHLY, CDR2 FYNNEI. The CDR3 spells CATSLWAGFQETQYF. The CDR3 DNA reads as TGTGCCACTTCCCTCTGGGCGGGATTCCAAGAGACCCAGTACTTC.

The chain carries TRBV29-1 and TRBJ1-2; D unclear. Trimming shortened V by 4 bases and J by 12 bases, and 6 bases separated the two germline ends. The CDR3 covers 8 residues. The germline gives CDR1 SQVTM, CDR2 ANQGSEA. Here the CDR3 DNA reads TGCAGCGTTGGGGTAAACACCTTC. Translating it yields CSVGVNTF.

The chain couples TRBV6-4 to TRBJ2-2; D is unresolved. CDR1 MRHNA and CDR2 SNTAGT come from the germline V gene. This CDR3 spans 13 amino acids. V lost 8 bases and J lost 5, with 12 bases in between. CDR3 loop: CASSLAATGELFF. The CDR3 DNA follows: TGTGCCAGCTCCTTGGCGGCAACCGGGGAGCTGTTTTTT.

This chain uses TRBV28 with TRBJ1-1; 8 bases fit TRBD1. The CDR3 has 14 residues. Trimming cost V 5 bases and J 6 bases; bases outside gene matches: 8. In germline, CDR1 is MDHEN, CDR2 SYDVKM. DNA for the CDR3: TGTGCCAGCAGTCGGACAGGGAATCCGGCTGAAGCTTTCTTT. It yields the protein CASSRTGNPAEAFF.

V usage is TRBV30 and J usage is TRBJ1-4; D is undetermined. Trimming took 4 bases from V and 5 from J, leaving 14 bases between them. This CDR3 is built from 14 residues. Germline CDR1 is GTSNPN and CDR2 is SVGIG (reference sequence). CDR3 residues: CAWNRAGLNEKLFF. The DNA of the CDR3 is TGTGCCTGGAACAGAGCCGGCTTAAATGAAAAACTGTTTTTT.

The V gene is TRBV28, the J gene TRBJ1-5; 7 positions agree with TRBD1. Germline CDR1 MDHEN, CDR2 SYDVKM. The length of the CDR3 is 14 residues. The V gene end was trimmed by 4 bases and the J gene end by 5 bases; junction bases not matched to a gene: 5. In DNA, the CDR3 is TGTGCCAGCAGTTCCGACAGGGTTTATCAGCCCCAGCATTTT. Translation gives CASSSDRVYQPQHF. Filled out from reference TRBV28 and TRBJ1-5, the complete variable domain reads DVKVTQSSRYLVKRTGEKVFLECVQDMDHENMFWYRQDPGLGLRLIYFSYDVKMKEKGDIPEGYSVSREKKERFSLILESASTNQTSMYLCASSSDRVYQPQHFGDGTRLSIL.

For the CDR3, the DNA is TGCAGCGTCCCGAGGGGACAATCTTGGGGGGACACTGAAGCTTTCTTT. This translates into CSVPRGQSWGDTEAFF. The V gene is TRBV29-1, the J gene TRBJ1-1; a possible D gene is TRBD1 (6 bases). Trimming removed 6 bases from V and 3 bases from J, with 23 bases in between. This CDR3 has 16 amino acids. In germline, CDR1 is SQVTM, CDR2 ANQGSEA.

The V and J genes are TRBV19 and TRBJ1-4, with unresolved D. The CDR3 extends over 16 amino acids. Trimming left V 1 base short and J 7 bases short, with 16 bases between. The germline V gene encodes CDR1 LNHDA and CDR2 SQIVND (reference sequence). As DNA, the CDR3 is TGTGCCAGTAGTATAGCGACCGGTAGCCTAGGTGAAAAACTGTTTTTT. Residues: CASSIATGSLGEKLFF.

The gene calls are TRBV5-1 and TRBJ2-1; D gene uncertain. The length of the CDR3 is 14 residues. Germline V lookup: CDR1 SGHRS, CDR2 YFSETQ. V dropped 3 bases and J dropped 1 base, with 8 bases sitting between them. The CDR3 spells CASSSSGSYNEQFF. CDR3 in DNA: TGCGCCAGCAGCTCGTCGGGTTCCTACAATGAGCAGTTCTTC.

The genes are TRBV19 and TRBJ2-7, with TRBD2 as a possible D gene (6 bases). With 6 bases removed from V and 0 bases from J, the gap between germline ends came to 15 bases. The germline gives CDR1 LNHDA, CDR2 SQIVND (reference sequence). The CDR3 has 15 residues. CDR3 DNA: TGTGCCAGTAGGCTCGGAGGGATGAGCTCCTACGAGCAGTACTTC. Amino acids: CASRLGGMSSYEQYF.

V is TRBV5-1 and J is TRBJ1-2; possible D gene TRBD1, 5 bases. Germline CDR1 reads SGHRS; CDR2 reads YFSETQ. Trimming took off 3 bases at V and 4 bases at J, with 19 bases between the two ends. The CDR3 is 16 residues long. CDR3 residues: CASSSDITLLSYGYTF. DNA for the CDR3: TGCGCCAGCAGCTCGGACATAACCCTCCTATCCTATGGCTACACCTTC.

This chain connects TRBV11-2 to TRBJ2-7; D perhaps matches TRBD1 (5 bases). The germline gives CDR1 SGHAT, CDR2 FQNNGV. Trimming took 6 bases from V and 4 from J, leaving 10 bases between them. The CDR3 extends over 12 amino acids. This CDR3 is CASSNQGYEQYF. The CDR3 DNA is TGTGCCAGCAGTAACCAGGGTTACGAGCAGTACTTC.

Concerning this clone: Distinct nucleotide sequences in the sample also encode this CDR3. V usage is TRBV7-9 and J usage is TRBJ2-5, with 14 bases matching TRBD2. J lost 2 bases, V lost 1 base, and 0 bases had no gene match. The CDR3 is made up of 16 amino acids. From germline, CDR1 is SEHNR and CDR2 FQNEAQ (reference sequence). The CDR3, as DNA: TGTGCCAGCAGCTTAGGACTAGCGGGAGGGCAAGAGACCCAGTACTTC. It codes for CASSLGLAGGQETQYF.

The chain employs TRBV28 and TRBJ2-1; TRBD2 matches 10 bases. The germline gives CDR1 MDHEN, CDR2 SYDVKM. Trimming cost V 2 bases and J 4 bases; bases outside gene matches: 8. The CDR3 covers 17 residues. The CDR3 region is CASSLETLAGGYNEQFF. CDR3 bases: TGTGCCAGCAGTTTAGAAACCTTAGCGGGAGGATACAATGAGCAGTTCTTC.

The J gene is TRBJ2-7, the V gene TRBV9, with 7 bases fitting TRBD2. The CDR3 has 15 residues. Trimming cost V 0 bases and J 0 bases; bases outside gene matches: 3. The germline V gene has CDR1 SGDLS and CDR2 YYNGEE. The CDR3 protein is CASSVGQRGSYEQYF. The DNA of the CDR3 is TGTGCCAGCAGCGTAGGCCAGCGGGGCTCCTACGAGCAGTACTTC.

The chain carries TRBV4-2 and TRBJ2-3, with 7 bases that match TRBD1. Germline-derived CDR1 and CDR2 are LGHNA and YNFKEQ. V was pared by 2 bases and J by 0 bases, with 8 bases of the junction left unmatched. There are 17 residues in the CDR3. The CDR3 here is CASSQPRQGTSTDTQYF. The CDR3 bases are TGTGCCAGCAGCCAACCGCGACAGGGAACTAGCACAGATACGCAGTATTTT.